This T cell receptor beta chain was identified in a study of cytomegalovirus exposure and HLA in healthy donors. Points from the study as a whole: According to a later analysis, most TCR beta chains associated with CMV appeared HLA-restricted. 87-base-pair reads could not separate some V segments, including TRBV6-2 and TRBV6-3. Rare TCR sequences dominated, though some public TCRs recurred in many donors. Follow-up analysis found HLA locus-dependent TCR association rates, highest for DRB1 and lowest for HLA-C.

V dropped 0 bases and J dropped 4 bases, with 13 bases sitting between them. The length of the CDR3 is 16 residues. Germline CDR1 reads LGHNA; CDR2 reads YSLEER. Turning to this clone: Its antigen remains unknown.

It was with 60 Vbeta and 13 Jbeta primers that the PCR ran. Sequencing used immunoSEQ multiplex PCR; TCRdb keeps in-frame clones, though not all of them. Of about 190,000 clones in the sample, roughly 68% were seen once. Sequencing used PBMCs. The receptor was derived from a woman aged 25 to 45 in good health and CMV-seronegative. The rearrangement joins TRBV4-3 to TRBJ1-3, with D perhaps TRBD1 (5 bases). CDR3 protein: CASSQDRAGRGNTIYF. For the CDR3, the DNA is TGCGCCAGCAGCCAAGATCGGGCAGGGAGGGGAAACACCATATATTTT.